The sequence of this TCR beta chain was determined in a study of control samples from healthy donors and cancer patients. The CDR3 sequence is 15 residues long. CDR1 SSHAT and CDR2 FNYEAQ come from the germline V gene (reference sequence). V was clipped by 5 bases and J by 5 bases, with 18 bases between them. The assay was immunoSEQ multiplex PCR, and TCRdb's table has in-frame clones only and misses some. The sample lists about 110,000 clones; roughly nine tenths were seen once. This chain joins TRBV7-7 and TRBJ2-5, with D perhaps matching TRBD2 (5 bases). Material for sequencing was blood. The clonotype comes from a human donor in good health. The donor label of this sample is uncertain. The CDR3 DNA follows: TGTGCCAGCAGCCAAACGGGAAAAGAAGGCGAGACCCAGTACTTC. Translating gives CASSQTGKEGETQYF.